These 12 T cell receptor beta chains share one sample of origin, sequenced in a study of T cells expressing NK-cell markers. TCRdb reanalyzed the 5' RACE reads, giving one entry per CDR3 protein sequence and no DNA. The sample table sets out 200,000 to 300,000 distinct CDR3 sequences. Sequencing was performed on blood T cells: a sorted CD56 or NKG2C T cell subset, CD4+ or CD8+ T cells, or bulk PBMC T cells (not recorded which). These receptors all come from a woman between 18 and 70 years old in good health.

V usage is TRBV2 and J usage is TRBJ2-5; TCRdb designates TRBD1, a call that cannot be tested without DNA. The CDR3 extends over 15 amino acids. CDR1 and CDR2 (germline): SNHLY, FYNNEI. This CDR3 reads CASTSQGGRSQFQYF.

This chain joins TRBV12-3 or TRBV12-4 and TRBJ2-1; TCRdb's assignment of TRBD2 cannot be checked, as there is no DNA. The CDR3 length is 15 residues. CDR3 loop: CASTPSGGSYNEQFF.

The chain links TRBV29-1 to TRBJ2-6. Germline CDR1 is SQVTM and CDR2 is ANQGSEA. The length of the CDR3 is 13 residues. CDR3 region: CSATGSGANVLTF.

The chain employs TRBV12-3 or TRBV12-4 and TRBJ2-2; as DNA is missing, the TRBD2 call by TCRdb cannot be tested. The CDR3 loop spans 15 amino acids. This CDR3 reads CASSFGLADTGELFF.

The chain employs TRBV24-1 and TRBJ2-7; TCRdb outputs TRBD1, but without DNA this stays unchecked. In germline, CDR1 is KGHDR, CDR2 SFDVKD. The CDR3 extends over 15 amino acids. The CDR3 loop is CATSAGGAGTYEQYF.

The chain employs TRBV3-1 and TRBJ2-7. There are 15 residues in the CDR3. Germline CDR1 is LGHDT and CDR2 is YNNKEL (reference sequence). The chain's CDR3 is CASSQDRMVPYEQYF.

This chain links TRBV28 with TRBJ2-7; TCRdb designates TRBD2, a call that cannot be tested without DNA. This CDR3 spans 14 amino acids. The V gene's germline CDR1 is MDHEN and CDR2 SYDVKM. Here the CDR3 reads CASSSSPSSYEQYF.

V and J are TRBV18 and TRBJ1-5; TCRdb selects TRBD1, and the lack of DNA leaves this call unchecked. This CDR3 has 14 residues. Germline V lookup: CDR1 KGHSH, CDR2 LQKENI. The CDR3 reads CASSRGQADQPQHF.

The chain combines TRBV10-2 with TRBJ2-3. Germline V gene lookup returns CDR1 WSHSY and CDR2 SAAADI. The CDR3 is made up of 14 amino acids. The CDR3 sequence is CASRTRQVTDTQYF.

The rearrangement links TRBV20-1 to TRBJ2-3; no DNA is available, so the TRBD1 call from TCRdb remains unchecked. The V gene's germline CDR1 is DFQATT and CDR2 SNEGSKA (reference sequence). There are 15 residues in the CDR3. CDR3 sequence: CSAFLGGTSTDTQYF.

The rearrangement links TRBV9 to TRBJ1-5. This CDR3 contains 14 residues. In germline, CDR1 is SGDLS, CDR2 YYNGEE. The CDR3 protein is CASSVEGGNQPQHF.

The V gene is TRBV27, the J gene TRBJ1-4. Per germline, CDR1 MNHEY and CDR2 SMNVEV (reference sequence). The CDR3 has 13 residues. Here the CDR3 reads CASRGNTNEKLFF.